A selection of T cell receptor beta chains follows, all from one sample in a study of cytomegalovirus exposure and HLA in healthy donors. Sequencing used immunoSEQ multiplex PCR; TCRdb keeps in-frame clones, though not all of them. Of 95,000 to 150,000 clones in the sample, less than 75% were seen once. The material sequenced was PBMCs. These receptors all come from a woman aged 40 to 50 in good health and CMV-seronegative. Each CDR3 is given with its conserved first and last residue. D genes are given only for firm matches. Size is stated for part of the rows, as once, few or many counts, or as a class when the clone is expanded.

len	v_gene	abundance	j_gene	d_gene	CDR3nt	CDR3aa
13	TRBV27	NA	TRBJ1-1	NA	TGTGCCAGCAGTTTACAGGGGAACACTGAAGCTTTCTTT	CASSLQGNTEAFF
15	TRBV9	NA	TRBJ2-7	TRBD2	TGTGCCAGCAGCGAGTCGGGAGGGGGCTCCTACGAGCAGTACTTC	CASSESGGGSYEQYF
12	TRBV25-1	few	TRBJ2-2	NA	TGTGCCAGCAGTGACGCGACCGGGGAGCTGTTTTTT	CASSDATGELFF
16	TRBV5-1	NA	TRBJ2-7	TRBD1	TGCGCCAGCAGCGCCGGAAGGGACAGTCCAAGGTACGAGCAGTACTTC	CASSAGRDSPRYEQYF
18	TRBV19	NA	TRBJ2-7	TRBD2	TGTGCCAGTAGTATTGGACTAGCGGGAGGGAGGGTCTCCTACGAGCAGTACTTC	CASSIGLAGGRVSYEQYF
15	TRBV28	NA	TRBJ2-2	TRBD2	TGTGCCAGCCAGCTTAGCGGGAGGGCCGCCGGGGAGCTGTTTTTT	CASQLSGRAAGELFF
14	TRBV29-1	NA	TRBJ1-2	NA	TGCAGCGTTGAAAGGTCCAGGAAGGGGTATGGCTACACCTTC	CSVERSRKGYGYTF
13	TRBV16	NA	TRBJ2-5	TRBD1	TGTGCCAGCAGCAAGGACAGGGAAGAGACCCAGTACTTC	CASSKDREETQYF
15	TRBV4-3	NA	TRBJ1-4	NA	TGCGCCAGCAGCCAAGAGTTAACCCGGAATGAAAAACTGTTTTTT	CASSQELTRNEKLFF
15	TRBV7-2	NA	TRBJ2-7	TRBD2	TGTGCCAGCAGCTTTCGACTAGCGGGAGACTACGAGCAGTACTTC	CASSFRLAGDYEQYF
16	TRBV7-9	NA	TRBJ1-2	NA	TGTGCCAGCAGCTTGGCTAGGACCGGGGTAAATTATGGCTACACCTTC	CASSLARTGVNYGYTF
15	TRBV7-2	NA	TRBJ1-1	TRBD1	TGTGCCAGCAGCTTAGATGGAGTAGGGACAGCTGAAGCTTTCTTT	CASSLDGVGTAEAFF
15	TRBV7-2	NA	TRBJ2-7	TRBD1	TGTGCCAGCAGCTATACCGGGACAGGCACCTACGAGCAGTACTTC	CASSYTGTGTYEQYF
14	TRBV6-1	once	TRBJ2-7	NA	TGTGCCAGCAGTGAAGGAGGCAGATGGGACGAGCAGTACTTC	CASSEGGRWDEQYF
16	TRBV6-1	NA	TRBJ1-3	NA	TGTGCCAGCAGTGAAACCCCCGGGGGGCGAAGAAACACCATATATTTT	CASSETPGGRRNTIYF
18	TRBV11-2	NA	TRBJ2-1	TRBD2	TGTGCCAGCAGCTTAGGGGGCGGGTGGGCTAGCGGAAACAATGAGCAGTTCTTC	CASSLGGGWASGNNEQFF
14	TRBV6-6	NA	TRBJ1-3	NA	TGTGCCAGCAGTTACTCCGCAGCTGGAAACACCATATATTTT	CASSYSAAGNTIYF
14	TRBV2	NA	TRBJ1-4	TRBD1	TGTGCCAGCAGGACCGGGACAGTGAATGAAAAACTGTTTTTT	CASRTGTVNEKLFF
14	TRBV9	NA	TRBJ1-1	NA	TGTGCCAGCAGCGTAGCCCCAAAGAACACTGAAGCTTTCTTT	CASSVAPKNTEAFF
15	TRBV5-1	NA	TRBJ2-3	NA	TGCGCCAGCAGCTTACACAGGGATAGCACAGATACGCAGTATTTT	CASSLHRDSTDTQYF
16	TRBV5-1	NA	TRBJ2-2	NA	TGCGCCAGCAGCCATGAGGTGGCTGGGGCCACCGGGGAGCTGTTTTTT	CASSHEVAGATGELFF
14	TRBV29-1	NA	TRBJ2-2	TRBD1	TGCACCGCGAGGGGGGACAGGGGGGCGGGGGAGCTGTTTTTT	CTARGDRGAGELFF
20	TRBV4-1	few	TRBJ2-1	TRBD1	TGCGCCAGCAGCCACCGGGGACAGGGGGCGCCTACCTTAACCTACAATGAGCAGTTCTTC	CASSHRGQGAPTLTYNEQFF
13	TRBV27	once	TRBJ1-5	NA	TGTGCCAGCAGTCCCAGCGTCGGCGGGCCCCAGCATTTT	CASSPSVGGPQHF
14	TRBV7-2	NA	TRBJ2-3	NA	TGTGCCAGCAGCTTAGGTCTCTTCACAGATACGCAGTATTTT	CASSLGLFTDTQYF
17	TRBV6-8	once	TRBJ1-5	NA	TGTGCCAGCAGTTACTTTGTGGTAGGGGCAAGCAATCAGCCCCAGCATTTT	CASSYFVVGASNQPQHF
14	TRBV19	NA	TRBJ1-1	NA	TGTGCCAGTAGTCCCCCAGGGGTGGACACTGAAGCTTTCTTT	CASSPPGVDTEAFF
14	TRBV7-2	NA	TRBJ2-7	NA	TGTGCCAGCAGCCCCCAGGAAGTCTCCTACGAGCAGTACTTC	CASSPQEVSYEQYF
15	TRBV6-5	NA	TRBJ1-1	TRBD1	TGTGCCAGCAGTTCCGCGGACAGGGGGATCACTGAAGCTTTCTTT	CASSSADRGITEAFF
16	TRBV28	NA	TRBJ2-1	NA	TGTGCCAGCAGTCTTGCGGGATTATCCACCTACAATGAGCAGTTCTTC	CASSLAGLSTYNEQFF
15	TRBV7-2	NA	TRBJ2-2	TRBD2	TGTGCCAGCAGCCCGCGGGGGGGAAACACCGGGGAGCTGTTTTTT	CASSPRGGNTGELFF
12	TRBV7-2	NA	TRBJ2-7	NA	TGTGCCAGCAGCTTCCCCCCCGGCGAGCAGTACTTC	CASSFPPGEQYF
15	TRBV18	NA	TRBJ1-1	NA	TGTGCCAGCTCACCGAAGCCCCGGGACATTCCGCCCTTGGGATTT	CASSPKPRDIPPLGF
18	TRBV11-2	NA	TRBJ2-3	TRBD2	TGTGCCAGCAGCCGTGCCCTGGGACTAGCGGGGGACACAGATACGCAGTATTTT	CASSRALGLAGDTDTQYF
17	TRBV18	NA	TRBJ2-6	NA	TGTGCCAGCTCACCCCAGACAGCCAGCTCTGGGGCCAACGTCCTGACTTTC	CASSPQTASSGANVLTF
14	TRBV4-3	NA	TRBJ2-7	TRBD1	TGCGCCAGCAGCCGAACCGGGACAGCCTACGAGCAGTACTTC	CASSRTGTAYEQYF
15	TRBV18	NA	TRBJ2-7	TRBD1	TGTGCCAGCTCACCCGGGACAGGGGGCCCCTACGAGCAGTACTTC	CASSPGTGGPYEQYF
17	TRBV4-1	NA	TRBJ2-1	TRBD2	TGCGCCAGCAGCCTTACCCCCGGGACTAGCGGGCTCAATGAGCAGTTCTTC	CASSLTPGTSGLNEQFF
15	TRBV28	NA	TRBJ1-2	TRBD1	TGTGCCAGCACTCGAGCGGGGACAGGGTACTATGGCTACACCTTC	CASTRAGTGYYGYTF
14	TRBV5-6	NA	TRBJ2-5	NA	TGTGCCAGCGCCCAGCGGAGCGGAGGAGAGACCCAGTACTTC	CASAQRSGGETQYF
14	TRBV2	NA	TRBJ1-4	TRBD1	TGTGCCAGCACCGAGAGGGACAGGGGTGAAAAACTGTTTTTT	CASTERDRGEKLFF
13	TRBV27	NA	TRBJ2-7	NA	TGTGCCAGCAGTTTTGACCCGAGGTACGAGCAGTACTTC	CASSFDPRYEQYF
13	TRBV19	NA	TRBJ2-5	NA	TGTGCCAGTAGGGGCACAGAAAAAGAGACCCAGTACTTC	CASRGTEKETQYF
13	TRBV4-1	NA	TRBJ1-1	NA	TGCGCCAGCAGCCAAGACAGGGGCACTGAAGCTTTCTTT	CASSQDRGTEAFF
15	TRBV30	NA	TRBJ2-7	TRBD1	TGTGCCTGGATTGGAGCCGGGACAGCTATCTACGAGCAGTACTTC	CAWIGAGTAIYEQYF
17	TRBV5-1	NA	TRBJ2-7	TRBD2	TGCGCCAGCAGCTTGGTAGTAGCGGGAGGGCCAAGCTACGAGCAGTACTTC	CASSLVVAGGPSYEQYF
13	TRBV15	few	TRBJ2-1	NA	TGTGCCACCGACAGAATCTCCTACAATGAGCAGTTCTTC	CATDRISYNEQFF
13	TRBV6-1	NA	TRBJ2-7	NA	TGTGCCAGCAGCAGGACTGAGACCTACGAGCAGTACTTC	CASSRTETYEQYF
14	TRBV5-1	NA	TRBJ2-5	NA	TGCGCCAGCAGCTTGGGGGACTCACAAGAGACCCAGTACTTC	CASSLGDSQETQYF
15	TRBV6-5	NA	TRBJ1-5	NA	TGTGCCAGCAGTTACTCAATATATAGCAATCAGCCCCAGCATTTT	CASSYSIYSNQPQHF
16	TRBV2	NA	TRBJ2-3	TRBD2	TGTGCCAGCAGTCCCCCTAGCGGGAGAATGGCAGATACGCAGTATTTT	CASSPPSGRMADTQYF
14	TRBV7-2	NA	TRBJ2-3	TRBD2	TGTGCCAGCCTATGGGACTACTCCTCCAATACGCAGTATTTT	CASLWDYSSNTQYF
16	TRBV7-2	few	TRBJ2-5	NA	TGTGCCAGCAGCTCAACAGGGGGGGGCACCAAAGAGACCCAGTACTTC	CASSSTGGGTKETQYF
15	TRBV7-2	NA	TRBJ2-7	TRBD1	TGTGCCAGCAGCTCCCGGGACAGATCCTCCTACGAGCAGTACTTC	CASSSRDRSSYEQYF
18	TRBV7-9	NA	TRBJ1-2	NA	TGTTCCAGCAGCCATGGGGGCCCGCTATTTCCTCGTATGGGTGGCTACACCTTC	CSSSHGGPLFPRMGGYTF